The 27 T cell receptor beta chains below come from one sample, sequenced in a study of blood T cell repertoires in COVID-19. The table came from immunoSEQ multiplex PCR; TCRdb's copy has only in-frame clones and leaves some out. The sample includes 400,000 or so clones, around 87% seen only once; the top ten take approximately 1.9%. Sequenced material: PBMCs or T cells enriched from blood (not recorded which). The receptor source for this set is a man aged 40-49 years in a cohort exposed to, infected with or recovered from COVID-19 (not recorded which).

This clone was seen a handful of times. This chain uses TRBV7-2 with TRBJ1-2; TRBD1 matches at 10 bases. Trimming cost V 5 bases and J 8 bases; bases outside gene matches: 11. The V gene's germline CDR1 is SGHTA and CDR2 FQGNSA. This CDR3 region has 15 residues. The CDR3 sequence is CASSTRDRGGEGYTF. Here the CDR3 DNA reads TGTGCCAGCAGCACCCGGGACAGGGGAGGAGAAGGCTACACCTTC.

This clone was seen just once. J is TRBJ2-5 and V is TRBV12-5; 12 nucleotides line up with TRBD2. CDR3 length: 16 amino acids. Germline V gives CDR1 LGHNT, CDR2 FRNRAP. Trimming cost V 1 base and J 5 bases; bases outside gene matches: 5. The CDR3 protein is CASGLGLAGAGETQYF. In DNA form, the CDR3 reads TGTGCTAGTGGTTTGGGACTAGCGGGAGCAGGGGAGACCCAGTACTTC.

V gene TRBV2 combines with J gene TRBJ1-4, with TRBD1 matching 7 bases. Germline-derived CDR1 and CDR2 are SNHLY and FYNNEI. This CDR3 is built from 14 residues. V lost 6 bases, J lost 3 bases, and 4 bases stayed unmatched. The CDR3 nucleotides are TGTGCCAGCAGGGCACAGGGGTCTAATGAAAAACTGTTTTTT. Translated: CASRAQGSNEKLFF.

This clone was detected once. This chain links TRBV18 with TRBJ1-3, with 9 positions matching TRBD1. Germline V gives CDR1 KGHSH, CDR2 LQKENI. This CDR3 is 17 amino acids long. J was trimmed by 0 bases and V by 0 bases; bases with no gene match: 3. The CDR3 DNA is TGTGCCAGCTCACCACCCGGGACAGGGCCCTCTGGAAACACCATATATTTT. Its translation: CASSPPGTGPSGNTIYF.

The chain couples TRBV5-1 to TRBJ2-5, with TRBD1 identical over 7 bases. Germline CDR1 is SGHRS and CDR2 is YFSETQ. The junction had 14 bases not matched to a gene; V was cut back by 4 bases and J by 5 bases. This CDR3 has 16 residues. The CDR3 loop reads CASSRTETGFGETQYF. In DNA, the CDR3 is TGCGCCAGCAGCCGAACAGAGACAGGGTTCGGGGAGACCCAGTACTTC. The full variable domain, completed using reference TRBV5-1 and TRBJ2-5, is KAGVTQTPRYLIKTRGQQVTLSCSPISGHRSVSWYQQTPGQGLQFLFEYFSETQRNKGNFPGRFSGRQFSNSRSEMNVSTLELGDSALYLCASSRTETGFGETQYFGPGTRLLVL.

The chain combines TRBV28 with TRBJ1-2; no reliable D call. The CDR3 covers 12 residues. Trimming removed 6 bases at V and 4 bases at J, with 9 bases between. CDR1 and CDR2 (germline): MDHEN, SYDVKM. CDR3 sequence reads: CASSTLTYGYTF. In nucleotides, the CDR3 is TGTGCCAGCAGCACTCTTACCTATGGCTACACCTTC.

This rearrangement joins TRBV5-1 to TRBJ1-1, with 7 bases aligning to TRBD1. This CDR3 is built from 13 residues. V gave up 5 bases and J gave up 2 bases; unmatched junction bases: 3. The germline V gene encodes CDR1 SGHRS and CDR2 YFSETQ. In nucleotides, the CDR3 is TGCGCCAGCAGGGCAGGGGGTAACACTGAAGCTTTCTTT. As protein: CASRAGGNTEAFF.

V usage is TRBV28 and J usage is TRBJ1-1; 9 bases line up with TRBD1. CDR3 length: 15 amino acids. Germline loops: CDR1 MDHEN, CDR2 SYDVKM. Trimming cost V 5 bases and J 2 bases; bases outside gene matches: 6. DNA for the CDR3: TGTGCCAGCAGTCCGCCGGGACAGGGAAACACTGAAGCTTTCTTT. Its translation is CASSPPGQGNTEAFF.

This clone was observed once. The gene calls are TRBV5-1 and TRBJ2-2, with 7 bases identical to TRBD2. This CDR3 is built from 15 residues. Losses at the gene ends were 4 bases for V and 4 bases for J; bases not matched to a gene: 7. Germline CDR1 is SGHRS and CDR2 is YFSETQ. In DNA form, the CDR3 reads TGCGCCAGCAGCCCAGGACTAGTCAGCACCGGGGAGCTGTTTTTT. This codes for CASSPGLVSTGELFF.

This clone showed up just a few times. The genes are TRBV9 and TRBJ2-3, with 10 bases matching TRBD1. After removal of 3 bases from V and 1 base from J, the junction contained 2 bases not matched to a gene. The CDR3 spans 15 residues. The germline V gene has CDR1 SGDLS and CDR2 YYNGEE. The CDR3 nucleotides read TGTGCCAGCAGCGAGGGGACAGGGGGCACAGATACGCAGTATTTT. As protein: CASSEGTGGTDTQYF.

The V call is TRBV3-1 (or the pseudogene TRBV3-2), the J call TRBJ1-1; 9 nucleotides align to TRBD1. The V gene end was trimmed by 2 bases and the J gene end by 7 bases; junction bases not matched to a gene: 2. Germline V gene sequence: CDR1 LGHDT, CDR2 YNNKEL (reference sequence). The CDR3 consists of 13 residues. The CDR3 loop is CASSQKGQGEAFF. DNA for the CDR3: TGTGCCAGCAGCCAAAAGGGACAGGGTGAAGCTTTCTTT.

The V call is TRBV27, the J call TRBJ1-5, with D perhaps TRBD1 (6 bases). The CDR3 length is 14 residues. Trimming took off 5 bases at V and 7 bases at J, with 15 bases between the two ends. Per the germline V gene, CDR1 is MNHEY and CDR2 is SMNVEV (reference sequence). CDR3 DNA: TGTGCCAGCAGTGCCGACAGGTATTTACAGCCCCAGCATTTT. It is translated as CASSADRYLQPQHF.

V usage is TRBV27 and J usage is TRBJ2-2, with TRBD1 matching over 7 bases. In germline, CDR1 is MNHEY, CDR2 SMNVEV (reference sequence). The CDR3 consists of 15 residues. J was trimmed by 4 bases and V by 6 bases; bases with no gene match: 8. Written as DNA, the CDR3 is TGTGCCAGCAGCCCGAGACAGGGCGCCACCGGGGAGCTGTTTTTT. The encoded protein is CASSPRQGATGELFF.

This clone was seen just once. V gene TRBV19 combines with J gene TRBJ2-1; D is undetermined. The CDR3 has 16 residues. Per germline, CDR1 LNHDA and CDR2 SQIVND (reference sequence). V lost 7 bases to trimming and J lost 0 bases, with 16 bases between them. CDR3 sequence (DNA): TGTGCCAGTACCGTTTCAGCGAGAAGCTCCTACAATGAGCAGTTCTTC. It is translated as CASTVSARSSYNEQFF.

This clone is a singleton in its sample. The rearrangement links TRBV19 to TRBJ2-2, with D unclear. The V gene lost 7 bases and the J gene lost 6 bases, with 9 bases spanning the gap. Germline V gene lookup returns CDR1 LNHDA and CDR2 SQIVND (reference sequence). This CDR3 has 12 residues. The DNA of the CDR3 is TGTGCCAGTAATCAGTTACCCGGGGAGCTGTTTTTT. Translated: CASNQLPGELFF.

The V and J genes are TRBV5-1 and TRBJ2-3; maybe TRBD2 (5 bases). V was clipped by 4 bases and J by 4 bases, with 16 bases between them. Germline V gives CDR1 SGHRS, CDR2 YFSETQ. The length of the CDR3 is 15 residues. DNA for the CDR3: TGCGCCAGCAGCGGGCAGAGGGCCAAGGCAGATACGCAGTATTTT. Its translation: CASSGQRAKADTQYF.

On this clone itself: Other DNA sequences of this sample code for an identical CDR3. The J gene is TRBJ2-1, the V gene TRBV19; possibly TRBD2 for D (5 bases). This CDR3 contains 14 residues. The germline V and J ends were trimmed by 3 bases and 1 base, with 7 bases remaining between them. Germline CDR1 is LNHDA and CDR2 is SQIVND (reference sequence). CDR3 sequence (DNA): TGTGCCAGTAGTATCAGAGGGTCCTACAATGAGCAGTTCTTC. Translation gives CASSIRGSYNEQFF.

The chain employs TRBV27 and TRBJ2-1; 10 nucleotides line up with TRBD2. The ends lost 5 bases at V and 8 bases at J; junction bases unmatched: 9. The V gene's germline CDR1 is MNHEY and CDR2 SMNVEV (reference sequence). This CDR3 has 15 amino acids. The CDR3 here is CASSLGLAVVDEQFF. CDR3 DNA: TGTGCCAGCAGTCTCGGACTAGCGGTGGTTGATGAGCAGTTCTTC.

Only one count was recorded for this clone. This rearrangement joins TRBV7-9 to TRBJ1-1; TRBD1 matches 7 bases. Germline V lookup: CDR1 SEHNR, CDR2 FQNEAQ (reference sequence). The CDR3 is made up of 14 amino acids. J was trimmed by 5 bases and V by 4 bases; bases with no gene match: 7. The CDR3 region has the DNA TGTGCCAGCAGCTCCCAGGGGGAATGGACTGAAGCTTTCTTT. Translating it yields CASSSQGEWTEAFF. The full variable domain, rest sourced from reference TRBV7-9 and TRBJ1-1, is DTGVSQNPRHKITKRGQNVTFRCDPISEHNRLYWYRQTLGQGPEFLTYFQNEAQLEKSRLLSDRFSAERPKGSFSTLEIQRTEQGDSAMYLCASSSQGEWTEAFFGQGTRLTVV.

The chain uses TRBV30 and TRBJ1-3, with no clear D. Deletions cut 2 bases from V and 1 base from J, with 12 bases between. The germline V gene has CDR1 GTSNPN and CDR2 SVGIG (reference sequence). This CDR3 region has 15 residues. The CDR3 spells CAWSSLQVSGNTIYF. The CDR3 nucleotides read TGTGCCTGGAGTTCACTTCAGGTATCTGGAAACACCATATATTTT.

This CDR3 reads CSVTSGNHEQFF. In DNA, the CDR3 is TGCAGCGTGACTAGCGGGAACCATGAGCAGTTCTTC. The V call is TRBV29-1, the J call TRBJ2-1, with 11 bases matching TRBD2. The CDR3 is 12 residues long. Germline loops: CDR1 SQVTM, CDR2 ANQGSEA. V lost 6 bases to trimming and J lost 8 bases; unmatched junction nucleotides: 3.

The chain uses TRBV7-9 and TRBJ1-6; 10 positions agree with TRBD1. This CDR3 has 17 residues. Germline CDR1 SEHNR, CDR2 FQNEAQ (reference sequence). The ends lost 5 bases at V and 7 bases at J; junction bases unmatched: 11. The CDR3: CASSRAPGQGPNSPLHF. For the CDR3, the DNA is TGTGCCAGCAGCCGAGCTCCGGGACAGGGGCCGAATTCACCCCTCCACTTT.

The chain joins TRBV19 to TRBJ1-2; no reliable D call. Germline values: CDR1 LNHDA, CDR2 SQIVND (reference sequence). Trimming took 3 bases from V and 0 from J, leaving 5 bases between them. This CDR3 spans 13 amino acids. The CDR3 DNA reads TGTGCCAGTAGTATGGCTGCTAACTATGGCTACACCTTC. This translates into CASSMAANYGYTF. Variable domain in full (rest from reference TRBV19 and TRBJ1-2): DGGITQSPKYLFRKEGQNVTLSCEQNLNHDAMYWYRQDPGQGLRLIYYSQIVNDFQKGDIAEGYSVSREKKESFPLTVTSAQKNPTAFYLCASSMAANYGYTFGSGTRLTVV.

V usage is TRBV6-5 and J usage is TRBJ1-2; 8 nucleotides align to TRBD1. CDR1 and CDR2 from the germline V gene are MNHEY and SVGAGI. There are 15 residues in the CDR3. Trimming took 4 bases from V and 2 from J; bases not matched to a gene: 6. The CDR3 protein is CASSLTGGLNYGYTF. The CDR3 nucleotides read TGTGCCAGCAGTTTAACAGGGGGTCTAAACTATGGCTACACCTTC.

This chain links TRBV3-1 (or the pseudogene TRBV3-2) with TRBJ2-1; 7 bases match TRBD2. Looked up from germline, CDR1 is LGHDT and CDR2 is YNNKEL (reference sequence). This CDR3 has 14 amino acids. V gave up 4 bases and J gave up 4 bases; unmatched junction bases: 4. CDR3: CASSRTSEYNEQFF. CDR3 sequence (DNA): TGTGCCAGCAGCCGTACTAGCGAATACAATGAGCAGTTCTTC.

This chain connects TRBV10-3 to TRBJ2-7; TRBD1 aligns across 9 bases. The trim removed 4 bases at V and 3 bases at J, leaving 4 bases unmatched. Germline values: CDR1 ENHRY, CDR2 SYGVKD. There are 14 residues in the CDR3. The CDR3 is CAISGQGGVYEQYF. The CDR3 nucleotides are TGTGCCATCAGTGGACAGGGGGGGGTCTACGAGCAGTACTTC.

The chain is built from TRBV28 and TRBJ2-4, with 8 nucleotides matching TRBD2. J lost 5 bases, V lost 1 base, and 4 bases had no gene match. The CDR3 loop spans 15 amino acids. Per germline, CDR1 MDHEN and CDR2 SYDVKM. CDR3 DNA sequence: TGTGCCAGCAGTTTATTGGGACTAGGCCAAAACATTCAGTACTTC. Amino acid sequence: CASSLLGLGQNIQYF.